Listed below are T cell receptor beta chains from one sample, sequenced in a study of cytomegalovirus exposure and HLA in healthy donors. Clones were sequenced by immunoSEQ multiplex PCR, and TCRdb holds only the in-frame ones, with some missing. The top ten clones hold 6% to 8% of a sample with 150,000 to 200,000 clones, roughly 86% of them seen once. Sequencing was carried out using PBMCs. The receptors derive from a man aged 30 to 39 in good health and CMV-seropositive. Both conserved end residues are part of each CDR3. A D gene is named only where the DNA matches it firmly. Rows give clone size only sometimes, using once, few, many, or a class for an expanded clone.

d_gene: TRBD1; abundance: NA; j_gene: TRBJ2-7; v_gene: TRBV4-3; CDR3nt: TGCGCCAGCAGCCTGGGACAGGGCCCCTACGAGCAGTACTTC; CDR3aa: CASSLGQGPYEQYF
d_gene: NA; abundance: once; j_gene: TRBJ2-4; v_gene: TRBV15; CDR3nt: TGTGCCACCAGCAGAGCCGGGGCCTTTATAGCCAAAAACATTCAGTACTTC; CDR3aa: CATSRAGAFIAKNIQYF
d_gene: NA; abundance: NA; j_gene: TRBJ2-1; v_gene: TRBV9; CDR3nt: TGTGCCAGCAGCGGCAAACTAGGGTACAATGAGCAGTTCTTC; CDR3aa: CASSGKLGYNEQFF
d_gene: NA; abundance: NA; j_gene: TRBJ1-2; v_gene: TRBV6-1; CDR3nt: TGTGCCAGCAGTGAACGAAGTTTGGGGAGCGCCGGCTACACCTTC; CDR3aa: CASSERSLGSAGYTF
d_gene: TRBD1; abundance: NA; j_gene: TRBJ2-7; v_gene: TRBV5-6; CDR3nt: TGTGCCAGCAGCTTGGGACAGGGGGCGCGTGAGCAGTACTTC; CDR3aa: CASSLGQGAREQYF
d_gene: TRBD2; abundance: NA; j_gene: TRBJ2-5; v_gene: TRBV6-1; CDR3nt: TGTGCCAGCAGTGAATCGACTAGCGGGGTCTTGAGAGAGACCCAGTACTTC; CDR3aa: CASSESTSGVLRETQYF
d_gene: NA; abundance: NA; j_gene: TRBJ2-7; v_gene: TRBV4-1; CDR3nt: TGCGCCAGGCGTTCGGGCGGGCAGTACTTC; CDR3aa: CARRSGGQYF
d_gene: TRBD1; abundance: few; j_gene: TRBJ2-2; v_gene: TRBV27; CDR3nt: TGTGCCAGCAGTCCAGATCACTTAGGACAGGCGCTACGAGCCGCGAACACCGGGGAGCTGTTTTTT; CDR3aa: CASSPDHLGQALRAANTGELFF
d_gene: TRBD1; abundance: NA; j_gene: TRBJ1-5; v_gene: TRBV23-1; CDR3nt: TGCGCCAGCAGTTGCCTTCCAAGACAGGGAATGAATCGACAGCCCCAGCATTTT; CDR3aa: CASSCLPRQGMNRQPQHF
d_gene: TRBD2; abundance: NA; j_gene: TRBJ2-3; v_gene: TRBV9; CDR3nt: TGTGCCAGCAGCCTGGGGACTAGCGGGCGGGGTTTGACGCAGTATTTT; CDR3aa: CASSLGTSGRGLTQYF
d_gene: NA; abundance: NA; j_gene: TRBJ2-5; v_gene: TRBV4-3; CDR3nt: TGCGCCAGCAGCCAAGATTCAGGGAAGACCCAGTACTTC; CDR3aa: CASSQDSGKTQYF
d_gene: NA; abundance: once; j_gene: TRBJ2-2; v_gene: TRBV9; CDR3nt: TGTGCCAGCAGCGTAGATGGGGGGCCGAACGAACGGGAGCTGTTTTTT; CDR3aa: CASSVDGGPNERELFF
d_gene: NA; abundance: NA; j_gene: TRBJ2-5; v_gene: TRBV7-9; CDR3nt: TGTGCCAGCAGCGATTCCGGGTCCGCGGATCAAGAGACCCAGTACTTC; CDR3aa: CASSDSGSADQETQYF
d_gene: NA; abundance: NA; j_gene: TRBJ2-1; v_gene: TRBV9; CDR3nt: TGTGCCAGCAGCGCCCTAGCTGGGGGGTCCGGGTACAATGAGCAGTTCTTC; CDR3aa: CASSALAGGSGYNEQFF
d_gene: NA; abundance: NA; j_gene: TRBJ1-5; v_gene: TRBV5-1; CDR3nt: TGCGCCAGCAGCTTGGAGGTCGGTCAGGGGCCCCAGCATTTT; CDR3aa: CASSLEVGQGPQHF
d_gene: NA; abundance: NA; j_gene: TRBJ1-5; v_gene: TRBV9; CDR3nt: TGTGCCAGCAGCGTAGATGGCACCAATCAGCCCCAGCATTTT; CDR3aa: CASSVDGTNQPQHF
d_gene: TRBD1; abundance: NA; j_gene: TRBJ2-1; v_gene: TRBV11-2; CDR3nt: TGTGCCAGCAGCCCTTCGCTGGGGACAGGGTCTTACAATGAGCAGTTCTTC; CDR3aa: CASSPSLGTGSYNEQFF
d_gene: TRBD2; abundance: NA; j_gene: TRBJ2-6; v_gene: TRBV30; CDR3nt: TGTGCCTGGAGCCGGGGAGGGTCCGGGGCCAACGTCCTGACTTTC; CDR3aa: CAWSRGGSGANVLTF
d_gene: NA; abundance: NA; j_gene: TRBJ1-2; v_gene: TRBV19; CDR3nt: TGTGCCAGTAGTCTGGGACCGGAGGGCTACACCTTC; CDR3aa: CASSLGPEGYTF
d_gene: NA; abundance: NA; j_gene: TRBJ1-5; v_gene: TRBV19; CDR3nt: TGTGCCAGTATGGTGGACACCCGGGGCAATCAGCCCCAGCATTTT; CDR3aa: CASMVDTRGNQPQHF
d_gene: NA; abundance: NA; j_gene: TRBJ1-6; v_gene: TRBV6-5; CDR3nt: TGTGCCAGCAGTTACCGGGACCATGTTCCCCTCCACTTT; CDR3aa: CASSYRDHVPLHF
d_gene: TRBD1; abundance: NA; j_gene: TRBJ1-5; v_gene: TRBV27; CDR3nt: TGTGCCAGCAGGCCCACCGGGACAGGAAATCAGCCCCAGCATTTT; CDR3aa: CASRPTGTGNQPQHF
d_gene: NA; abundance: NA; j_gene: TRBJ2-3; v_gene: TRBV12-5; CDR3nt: TGTGCTAGTGGTTTTAAGGCAGATACGCAGTATTTT; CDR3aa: CASGFKADTQYF
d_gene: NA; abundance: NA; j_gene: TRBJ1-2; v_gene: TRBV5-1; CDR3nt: TGCGCCAGCAGCACCGGAGGCACCTCTAACTATGGCTACACCTTC; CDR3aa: CASSTGGTSNYGYTF
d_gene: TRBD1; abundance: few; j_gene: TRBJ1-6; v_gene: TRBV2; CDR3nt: TGTGCCAGCAGTGGGACAGGGCATTCACCCCTCCACTTT; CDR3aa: CASSGTGHSPLHF
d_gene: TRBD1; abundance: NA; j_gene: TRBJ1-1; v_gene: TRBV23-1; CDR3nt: TGCGCCAGCTTCCCCACCGGGACAGGGATGATGAACACTGAAGCTTTCTTT; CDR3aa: CASFPTGTGMMNTEAFF
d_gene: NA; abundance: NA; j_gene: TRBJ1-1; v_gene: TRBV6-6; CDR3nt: TGTGCCAGCCCTAGTGGGGGCTCGAACACTGAAGCTTTCTTT; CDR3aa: CASPSGGSNTEAFF
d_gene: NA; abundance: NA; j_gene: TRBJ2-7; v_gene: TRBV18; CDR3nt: TGTGCCAGCTCACTCACTCAAGGGGGTGAGCAGTACTTC; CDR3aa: CASSLTQGGEQYF
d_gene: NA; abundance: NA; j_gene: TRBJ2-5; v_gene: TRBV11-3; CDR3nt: TGTGCCAGCAGCTCCCTCGGGGGAGAGACCCAGTACTTC; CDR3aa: CASSSLGGETQYF
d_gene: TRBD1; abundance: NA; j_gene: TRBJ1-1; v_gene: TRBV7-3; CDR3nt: TGTGCCAGCAGCACGACAGGGATGACGGACACTGAAGCTTTCTTT; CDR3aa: CASSTTGMTDTEAFF
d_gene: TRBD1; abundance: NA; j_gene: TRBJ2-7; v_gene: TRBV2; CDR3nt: TGTGCCAGCAGGGGGAACAGGGGGAACCCCTACGAGCAGTACTTC; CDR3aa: CASRGNRGNPYEQYF
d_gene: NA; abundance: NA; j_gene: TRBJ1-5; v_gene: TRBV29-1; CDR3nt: TGCAGCGTTACAGGGAGGGATCAGCCCCAGCATTTT; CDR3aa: CSVTGRDQPQHF
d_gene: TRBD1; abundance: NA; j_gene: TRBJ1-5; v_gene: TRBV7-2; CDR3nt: TGTGCCAGCACCAAGGGGGCAGGTCAGCCCCAGCATTTT; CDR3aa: CASTKGAGQPQHF
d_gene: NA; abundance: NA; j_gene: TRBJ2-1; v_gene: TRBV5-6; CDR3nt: TGTGCCAGCAGCTTGTTCGCCGGGACATACAATGAGCAGTTCTTC; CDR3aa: CASSLFAGTYNEQFF
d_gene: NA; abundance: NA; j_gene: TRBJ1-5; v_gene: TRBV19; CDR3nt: TGTGCCTCCAAAGACAAGGGGAGTCAGCCCCAGCATTTT; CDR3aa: CASKDKGSQPQHF
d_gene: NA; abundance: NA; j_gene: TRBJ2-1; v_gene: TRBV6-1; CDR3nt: TGTGCCAGCAGTGAACCGGGACGCTCCTACAATGAGCAGTTCTTC; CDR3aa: CASSEPGRSYNEQFF
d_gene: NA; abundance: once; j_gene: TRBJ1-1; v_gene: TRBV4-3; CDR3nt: TGCGCCAGCAGCCAAGCTTCCTTGGGGACTGAAGCTTTCTTT; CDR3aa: CASSQASLGTEAFF
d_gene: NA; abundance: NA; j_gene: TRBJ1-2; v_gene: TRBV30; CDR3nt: TGTGCCCGTAGCGAGACAGCTCTTAACTATGGCTACACCTTC; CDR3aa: CARSETALNYGYTF
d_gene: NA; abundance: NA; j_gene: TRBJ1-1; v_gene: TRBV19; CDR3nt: TGTGCCAGTAGTGGGACTCCCCTCGGGAACACTGAAGCTTTCTTT; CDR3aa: CASSGTPLGNTEAFF
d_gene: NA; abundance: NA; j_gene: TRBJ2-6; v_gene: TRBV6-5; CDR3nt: TGTGCCAGCAGTCCCGGGGCGGGGGCCAACGTCCTGACTTTC; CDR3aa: CASSPGAGANVLTF
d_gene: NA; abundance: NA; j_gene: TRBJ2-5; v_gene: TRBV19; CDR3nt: TGTGCCAGTAGTTCCCCGGGGTACCAAGAGACCCAGTACTTC; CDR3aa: CASSSPGYQETQYF
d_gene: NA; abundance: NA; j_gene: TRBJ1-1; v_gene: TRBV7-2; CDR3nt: TGTGCCAGCAGCTTCCTCACTGAAGCTTTCTTT; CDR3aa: CASSFLTEAFF